This T cell receptor (beta chain) was found in a study of blood T cell repertoires in COVID-19. Germline values: CDR1 MNHEY, CDR2 SVGAGI. V lost 0 bases to trimming and J lost 8 bases; unmatched junction nucleotides: 4. This CDR3 spans 14 amino acids. Clones were read by immunoSEQ multiplex PCR, and TCRdb kept only the in-frame ones, dropping some. Found here are roughly 50,000 clones, about 90% of them singletons; the top ten hold 7% to 9%. Specimen: peripheral blood. V gene TRBV6-5 combines with J gene TRBJ1-2; 9 nucleotides align to TRBD1. This receptor was taken from a man in his fifties with acute or convalescent COVID-19. CDR3 sequence (DNA): TGTGCCAGCAGTTACTCCGGGACAGGGCGCGGCTACACCTTC. The encoded protein is CASSYSGTGRGYTF.